The subject of this entry is one T cell receptor (beta chain). Every donor was a healthy person donating bone marrow. V lost 3 bases and J lost 2; bases outside the gene matches: 10. The CDR3 has 16 amino acids. Germline CDR1 and CDR2: SGHRS and YFSETQ. The PCR was carried out with 60 Vbeta primers and 13 Jbeta primers. Only in-frame clones appear in the TCRdb table, and some are missing; sequencing was by immunoSEQ multiplex PCR. The listing contains 130,000 or so clones. The data derive from a study of cytomegalovirus exposure and HLA in healthy donors. The chain carries TRBV5-1 and TRBJ1-1, with 7 bases lining up with TRBD1. This clonotype was obtained from a woman in her sixties or seventies in good health and CMV-seronegative. Source material: PBMCs. CDR3 amino acids: CASSYPPGTANTEAFF. CDR3 DNA: TGCGCCAGCAGCTACCCCCCCGGGACAGCAAACACTGAAGCTTTCTTT.